One sample yielded the 27 T cell receptor beta chains listed below, sequenced in a study of T cell changes during pregnancy in multiple sclerosis. The protocol was immunoSEQ multiplex PCR, while the TCRdb copy is restricted to in-frame clones and leaves out a portion. The repertoire consists of about 52,000 clones, with around 94% occurring once and the leading ten covering around 0.4%. Here the sequenced sample was CD4+ T cells from peripheral blood mononuclear cells, taken before pregnancy. The receptors derive from a female donor with multiple sclerosis, enrolled in a pregnancy study.

CDR3 sequence: CASSRLGQTSTDTQYF. In DNA form, the CDR3 reads TGTGCCAGCAGCCGACTCGGACAGACTAGCACAGATACGCAGTATTTT. This sequence joins TRBV14 and TRBJ2-3, with a tentative D call TRBD1 (6 bases). The CDR3 is 16 residues long. The germline V and J ends were trimmed by 4 bases and 0 bases, with 14 bases remaining between them. The germline CDR1 and CDR2 sequences are SGHDN and FVKESK.

The rearrangement links TRBV6-1 to TRBJ1-2; TRBD1 might be the D (6 bases). The CDR3 is 13 amino acids. Germline loops: CDR1 MNHNS, CDR2 SASEGT. The V end lost 3 bases, the J end lost 9 bases, and 14 bases lay between the germline ends. DNA for the CDR3: TGTGCCAGCAGTGAGGAACAGGGAGATCGCTACACCTTC. As protein: CASSEEQGDRYTF.

This chain connects TRBV28 to TRBJ2-2, with D unclear. The CDR3 length is 10 residues. Germline loops: CDR1 MDHEN, CDR2 SYDVKM. The germline V and J ends were trimmed by 10 bases and 5 bases, with 5 bases remaining between them. CDR3 sequence: CATSTGELFF. Written as DNA, the CDR3 is TGTGCCACCTCGACCGGGGAGCTGTTTTTT.

This sequence joins TRBV14 and TRBJ1-1; no firm D call. Germline CDR1 and CDR2: SGHDN and FVKESK. The CDR3 loop spans 14 amino acids. V was trimmed by 4 bases and J by 5 bases, leaving 14 bases between them. CDR3 loop: CASSPPGVGTEAFF. The CDR3 DNA sequence: TGTGCCAGCAGCCCCCCGGGAGTAGGTACTGAAGCTTTCTTT.

The chain has TRBV27 and TRBJ2-3; 8 bases are a match to TRBD1. CDR1 is MNHEY, CDR2 SMNVEV, per germline (reference sequence). Germline trimming cut 0 bases from V and 5 bases from J; bases unmatched to any gene: 4. This CDR3 is 15 amino acids long. The CDR3 nucleotides read TGTGCCAGCAGTTTATCCAGGGGGCAGAGAGATACGCAGTATTTT. Amino acid sequence: CASSLSRGQRDTQYF.

The chain uses TRBV5-4 and TRBJ2-4; perhaps TRBD1 as D (6 bases). Trimming removed 4 bases at V and 8 bases at J, with 13 bases between. Germline loops: CDR1 SGHNT, CDR2 YYREEE (reference sequence). There are 13 residues in the CDR3. CDR3 in amino acids: CASSQRTADIQYF. The CDR3 bases are TGTGCCAGCAGCCAACGGACAGCTGACATTCAGTACTTC.

The rearrangement joins TRBV29-1 to TRBJ1-2, with D possibly matching TRBD1 (5 bases). V shed 4 bases and J shed 2 bases, with 11 bases lying between them. Germline-derived CDR1 and CDR2 are SQVTM and ANQGSEA. The CDR3 consists of 13 residues. The CDR3 reads CSVGGEVNYGYTF. DNA of the CDR3: TGCAGCGTTGGAGGGGAGGTGAACTATGGCTACACCTTC.

The gene calls are TRBV18 and TRBJ2-5, with unresolved D. V was cut by 3 bases and J by 2 bases, with 13 bases left in between. This CDR3 contains 15 residues. Germline-derived CDR1 and CDR2 are KGHSH and LQKENI. The chain's CDR3 is CASSPLSRRQETQYF. The DNA for the CDR3 is TGTGCCAGCTCACCCCTGAGTCGTCGGCAAGAGACCCAGTACTTC.

This sequence joins TRBV7-9 and TRBJ2-1; perhaps TRBD2 as D (6 bases). Trimming removed 8 bases at V and 3 bases at J, with 11 bases between. There are 13 residues in the CDR3. The germline gives CDR1 SEHNR, CDR2 FQNEAQ (reference sequence). The CDR3 region has the DNA TGTGCCAGCGGTAGCGGCCGCTACAATGAGCAGTTCTTC. Its translation is CASGSGRYNEQFF.

The chain employs TRBV15 and TRBJ1-5, with 9 bases lining up with TRBD1. Germline loops: CDR1 LNHNV, CDR2 YYDKDF (reference sequence). There are 21 residues in the CDR3. V shed 3 bases and J 0 bases; nucleotides not matched to a gene: 18. The CDR3 sequence: CATSSYPVGGTGTFSNQPQHF. The CDR3 coding sequence is TGTGCCACCAGCAGCTACCCCGTTGGGGGGACAGGGACCTTTAGCAATCAGCCCCAGCATTTT.

The chain combines TRBV11-2 with TRBJ2-5; 7 bases are shared with TRBD2. The CDR3 is 15 residues long. Germline V gene data show CDR1 as SGHAT and CDR2 as FQNNGV. J was trimmed by 4 bases and V by 0 bases; bases with no gene match: 5. The chain's CDR3 is CASSLDQGGVETQYF. The CDR3 region has the DNA TGTGCCAGCAGCTTAGATCAGGGAGGGGTAGAGACCCAGTACTTC.

The chain is built from TRBV5-1 and TRBJ2-3, with TRBD1 matching 8 bases. Unmatched junction bases numbered 6, after V lost 4 bases and J lost 2 bases. From germline, CDR1 is SGHRS and CDR2 YFSETQ. The length of the CDR3 is 15 residues. Here the CDR3 DNA reads TGCGCCAGCAGCCTCAGGGGGCTTTACACAGATACGCAGTATTTT. This codes for CASSLRGLYTDTQYF.

The chain is built from TRBV5-4 and TRBJ2-2, with 11 nucleotides matching TRBD2. After removal of 4 bases from V and 1 base from J, the junction contained 0 bases not matched to a gene. Germline lookup yields CDR1 SGHNT and CDR2 YYREEE (reference sequence). The CDR3 contains 15 residues. The CDR3 nucleotides read TGTGCCAGCAGCGGACTAGCGGGGAACACCGGGGAGCTGTTTTTT. Amino acid sequence: CASSGLAGNTGELFF.

The rearrangement links TRBV7-6 to TRBJ2-7; TRBD1 agrees at 10 bases. After removal of 1 base from V and 5 bases from J, the junction contained 2 bases not matched to a gene. The CDR3 spans 14 residues. The germline V gene encodes CDR1 SGHVS and CDR2 FNYEAQ. CDR3 coding DNA: TGTGCCAGCAGCTTAGGCGACAGGGGGCACGAGCAGTACTTC. Encoded protein: CASSLGDRGHEQYF.

Comment on this clone: The junction shows a germline mismatch at one end, possibly a read error. The V and J genes are TRBV6-6 and TRBJ1-1, with 12 bases fitting TRBD1. The CDR3 has 15 amino acids. Looked up from germline, CDR1 is MNHNY and CDR2 is SVGAGI (reference sequence). The CDR3 DNA reads TGTGCCAACAGTCAGACCGGGACAGGGGGCTCTGAAGCTTTCTTT. It specifies CANSQTGTGGSEAFF.

This clone was counted once. The gene calls are TRBV10-2 and TRBJ2-7; D may be TRBD1 (6 bases). Trimming pared 11 bases from V and 4 bases from J, leaving 15 bases between. CDR3 size: 12 residues. Germline lookup yields CDR1 WSHSY and CDR2 SAAADI. The CDR3: CAPRGQPYEQYF. CDR3 bases: TGCGCCCCACGAGGACAGCCATACGAGCAGTACTTC.

This chain connects TRBV6-5 to TRBJ2-1; 9 bases line up with TRBD1. This CDR3 contains 13 residues. The V and J ends lost 6 bases and 9 bases, in that order; junction bases with no gene match: 6. The germline V gene has CDR1 MNHEY and CDR2 SVGAGI. The CDR3 protein is CASRKTGGPEQFF. Here the CDR3 DNA reads TGTGCCAGCAGGAAAACAGGGGGCCCTGAGCAGTTCTTC.

The V and J genes are TRBV19 and TRBJ2-2; 10 nucleotides match TRBD1. This CDR3 contains 15 residues. Germline CDR1 is LNHDA and CDR2 is SQIVND (reference sequence). After removal of 7 bases from V and 4 bases from J, the junction contained 6 bases not matched to a gene. CDR3: CASTRDRGSTGELFF. The CDR3 DNA is TGTGCCAGTACCCGGGACAGGGGATCCACCGGGGAGCTGTTTTTT.

The V and J genes are TRBV5-1 and TRBJ2-2; 13 nucleotides agree with TRBD2. CDR3 length: 15 amino acids. The V gene's germline CDR1 is SGHRS and CDR2 YFSETQ. V trimming: 4 bases; J trimming: 6 bases; junction bases outside the gene matches: 3. The CDR3 region has the DNA TGCGCCAGCAGCCAAGGACTAGCGGGAGCCGGGGAGCTGTTTTTT. Residues: CASSQGLAGAGELFF.

The chain employs TRBV5-4 and TRBJ2-5, with 10 positions matching TRBD2. V shed 5 bases, J shed 2 bases, and the junction held 6 bases outside the gene matches. Germline loops: CDR1 SGHNT, CDR2 YYREEE (reference sequence). The CDR3 loop spans 15 amino acids. In DNA form, the CDR3 reads TGTGCCAGCAGGTTGATGACTAGCGGGCAAGAGACCCAGTACTTC. Residues: CASRLMTSGQETQYF.

V and J are TRBV4-3 and TRBJ1-1; D is possibly TRBD1 (5 bases). Germline lookup yields CDR1 LGHNA and CDR2 YSLEER. The V end lost 5 bases, the J end lost 4 bases, and 17 bases lay between the germline ends. CDR3 length: 15 amino acids. The CDR3 here is CASSAHVLQGTEAFF. CDR3 bases: TGCGCCAGCAGCGCCCACGTTTTGCAGGGCACTGAAGCTTTCTTT.

The V and J genes are TRBV28 and TRBJ1-4, with TRBD1 as a possible D gene (6 bases). This CDR3 region has 19 residues. V dropped 3 bases and J dropped 0 bases, with 20 bases sitting between them. CDR1 and CDR2 (germline): MDHEN, SYDVKM. CDR3: CASSFPADRDFATNEKLFF. Here the CDR3 DNA reads TGTGCCAGCAGTTTCCCTGCGGACAGAGACTTTGCAACTAATGAAAAACTGTTTTTT.

The genes are TRBV14 and TRBJ1-1; D remains unclear. Germline loops: CDR1 SGHDN, CDR2 FVKESK. V lost 4 bases to trimming and J lost 0 bases, with 9 bases between them. This CDR3 has 14 amino acids. CDR3 nucleotides: TGTGCCAGCAGCCGATCAGGAATGAACACTGAAGCTTTCTTT. Translated: CASSRSGMNTEAFF.

The chain links TRBV4-1 to TRBJ2-5; D is undetermined. V was trimmed by 2 bases and J by 5 bases, leaving 3 bases between them. The CDR3 spans 11 residues. Germline CDR1 is MGHRA and CDR2 is YSYEKL. The CDR3 here is CASSQRETQYF. CDR3 sequence (DNA): TGCGCCAGCAGCCAACGTGAGACCCAGTACTTC.

The CDR3 loop is CAWRKSNPTNEKLFF. CDR3 coding DNA: TGTGCCTGGAGGAAAAGCAACCCAACTAATGAAAAACTGTTTTTT. The V gene is TRBV30, the J gene TRBJ1-4; D uncertain. The CDR3 extends over 15 amino acids. Germline V gene sequence: CDR1 GTSNPN, CDR2 SVGIG (reference sequence). V shed 3 bases and J shed 0 bases, with 11 bases lying between them.

This sequence joins TRBV5-4 and TRBJ1-1, with D perhaps matching TRBD1 (5 bases). CDR3 length: 12 amino acids. Germline CDR1 and CDR2: SGHNT and YYREEE (reference sequence). V was trimmed by 7 bases and J by 3 bases, leaving 10 bases between them. CDR3 in amino acids: CASQGWDTEAFF. In nucleotides, the CDR3 is TGTGCCAGCCAGGGTTGGGACACTGAAGCTTTCTTT.

CDR3 protein: CASSISPGRIQETQYF. Written as DNA, the CDR3 is TGTGCCAGTAGTATCAGCCCTGGCAGGATCCAAGAGACCCAGTACTTC. The V gene is TRBV19, the J gene TRBJ2-5; D gene unclear. Trimming shortened V by 3 bases and J by 1 base, and 15 bases separated the two germline ends. CDR3 length: 16 residues. CDR1 and CDR2 (germline): LNHDA, SQIVND (reference sequence).